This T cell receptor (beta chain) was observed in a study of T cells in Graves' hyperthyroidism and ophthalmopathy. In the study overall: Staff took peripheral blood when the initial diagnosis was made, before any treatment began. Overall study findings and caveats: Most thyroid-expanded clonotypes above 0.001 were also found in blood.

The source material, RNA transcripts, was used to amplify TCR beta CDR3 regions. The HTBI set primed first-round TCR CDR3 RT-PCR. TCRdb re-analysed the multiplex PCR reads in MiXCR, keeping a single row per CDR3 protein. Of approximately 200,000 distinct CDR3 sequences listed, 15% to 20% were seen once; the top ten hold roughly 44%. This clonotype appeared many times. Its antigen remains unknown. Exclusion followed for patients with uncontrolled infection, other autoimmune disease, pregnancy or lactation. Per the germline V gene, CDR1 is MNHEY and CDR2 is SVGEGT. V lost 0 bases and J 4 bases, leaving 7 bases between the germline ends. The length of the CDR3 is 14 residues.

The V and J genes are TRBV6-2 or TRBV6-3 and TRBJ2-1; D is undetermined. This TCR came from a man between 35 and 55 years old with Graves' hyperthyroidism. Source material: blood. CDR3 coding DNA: TGTGCCAGCAGTTACTCGTCGCAGTACAATGAGCAGTTCTTC. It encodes CASSYSSQYNEQFF.